This entry describes one T cell receptor beta chain. Its target is unknown. The sample is drawn from a study of identical twins. Broader study findings: The conclusions drew on cross-sectional statistical analysis instead of tracking the same donors.

Healthy Caucasians made up all donors. CDR3 size: 16 residues. With 4 bases clipped from V and 1 base from J, the junction kept 2 bases outside the gene matches. Germline lookup yields CDR1 KGHDR and CDR2 SFDVKD. TCRdb re-derived calls from the 5' RACE reads in MiXCR, one entry per CDR3 protein. The table lists approximately 530,000 distinct CDR3 sequences, around 22% of them singletons, with 0.4% to 0.6% in the top ten. The data also belong to a second study, concerning yellow fever vaccine responses in identical twins. From that second work: Among the twins, the vaccine T cell response reportedly seemed partly convergent and partly personalized.

The chain has TRBV24-1 and TRBJ2-1, with 11 bases fitting TRBD2. The TCR comes from a woman aged 18-30 years in good health. The specimen was CD4+ T cells sorted from blood. The CDR3, as DNA: TGTGCCACCAGTGACTTAGCGGGAGGGTCCTACAATGAGCAGTTCTTC. It is translated as CATSDLAGGSYNEQFF.